The present entry profiles one T cell receptor (beta chain) with its context. This entry belongs to a study of blood T cell repertoires in COVID-19. Study-level background: The study drew acute and convalescent COVID-19 samples from the United States, Italy and Spain.

The CDR3 has 12 residues. Categorization into cohorts depended on clinical history that participants reported. Each recovered donor of Cohort 3 presented with two negative PCRs, clearance, or symptom resolution. Original processing notes: Estimation of nucleated cell counts was performed using reference gene primer amplification. Here immunoSEQ multiplex PCR was the method, and the copy in TCRdb shows in-frame clones only, minus some. The V and J calls and clone size were taken over from that table, and D and trimming were inferred from the DNA. The repertoire holds roughly 520,000 clones, over 75% seen once, with approximately 1.8% in the top ten.

The chain employs TRBV7-5 and TRBJ1-5. TRBV7-5 is annotated as a pseudogene. The sequenced sample consisted of PBMCs or T cells enriched from blood (not recorded which). This TCR came from a woman in her thirties or forties who had recovered from COVID-19. The CDR3 nucleotides read TGTGCCAGAAGCCCCCCGGTTCAGCCCCAGCATTTT. Its translation: CARSPPVQPQHF.